This entry lists 2 T cell receptor beta chains sequenced from one sample in a study of early T cells in non-severe SARS-CoV-2 infection. Each CDR3 protein is one row after TCRdb ran MiXCR on the 5' RACE reads. The data contain about 48,000 distinct CDR3 sequences, 4.5% to 7% of them singletons. The sequenced material came from whole blood. The receptors were sampled from an adult who was a healthcare worker with PCR-confirmed SARS-CoV-2 infection or an uninfected control (not recorded which).

This clonotype was counted at least ten times. This chain joins TRBV27 and TRBJ1-6; TRBD1 aligns across 9 bases. The ends lost 2 bases at V and 8 bases at J; junction bases unmatched: 13. The V gene's germline CDR1 is MNHEY and CDR2 SMNVEV (reference sequence). The CDR3 runs to 18 residues. CDR3 in amino acids: CASSLARKGGQGDSPLHF. Here the CDR3 DNA reads TGTGCCAGCAGTTTAGCGAGAAAGGGGGGACAGGGAGATTCACCCCTCCACTTT.

This clonotype was recorded many times. The chain has TRBV2 and TRBJ2-3, with D possibly being TRBD2 (5 bases). The CDR3 is 17 residues long. Trimming cost V 3 bases and J 4 bases, with 20 bases left between them. Germline CDR1 SNHLY, CDR2 FYNNEI. DNA for the CDR3: TGTGCCAGCAGTGACCCCCTAGCTTTGTTAAACGCAGATACGCAGTATTTT. Translated, it gives CASSDPLALLNADTQYF. Drawing the rest from reference TRBV2 and TRBJ2-3, the complete variable domain is EPEVTQTPSHQVTQMGQEVILRCVPISNHLYFYWYRQILGQKVEFLVSFYNNEISEKSEIFDDQFSVERPDGSNFTLKIRSTKLEDSAMYFCASSDPLALLNADTQYFGPGTRLTVL.